Sequencing of this TCR beta chain was carried out in a study of T cells in Graves' hyperthyroidism and ophthalmopathy. Study-level findings and limits: In blood, most of the thyroid clonotypes expanded above 0.001 were also present.

This clonotype was detected ten times or more. Its antigen is still unknown. TCR beta CDR3 sequences were amplified from RNA transcripts. Initially, a first-round RT-PCR of the TCR CDR3 employed the HTBI primer set. From the multiplex PCR reads, TCRdb called clonotypes with MiXCR, one entry per CDR3 protein. The data contain about 360,000 distinct CDR3 sequences, less than 15% of them singletons. Patients aged 18 to 65 had newly diagnosed hyperthyroidism of under 2 months' duration. Lactation, pregnancy, other autoimmune disease or uncontrolled infection led to exclusion of patients. Clinical symptoms, serum thyroxine and TRAb, thyroid ultrasound and orbital computed tomography were used for the diagnoses. The sequence derives from a woman aged 18-30 years with Graves' hyperthyroidism. Material: blood.

This CDR3 is CASSIEGLAGNEQFF. The CDR3 DNA is TGTGCCAGCAGCATCGAGGGACTAGCAGGGAATGAGCAGTTCTTC. The gene calls are TRBV7-8 and TRBJ2-1, with 9 bases that match TRBD2. Per germline, CDR1 SGHVS and CDR2 FQNEAQ. There are 15 residues in the CDR3. The junction had 9 bases not matched to a gene; V was cut back by 5 bases and J by 7 bases.